This TCR beta chain was captured by sequencing in a study of blood T cell repertoires in COVID-19. Recruitment covered about two dozen US areas and drew participants whose ages spanned roughly 18 to 89 years. The germline V gene has CDR1 LNHDA and CDR2 SQIVND (reference sequence). V lost 4 bases and J lost 8, with 15 bases in between. The CDR3 loop spans 14 amino acids. Per the study methods: Estimation of nucleated cell counts relied on the amplification of reference gene primers. The table came from immunoSEQ multiplex PCR; TCRdb's copy has only in-frame clones and leaves some out. V and J calls and clone size are those listed in that table; D and trimming were worked out from the DNA. The data show a few hundred thousand clones, around 91% seen once.

Sequencing was carried out using PBMCs or T cells enriched from blood (not recorded which). The clonotype was recovered from a woman aged 18-30 years in a cohort exposed to, infected with or recovered from COVID-19 (not recorded which). V usage is TRBV19 and J usage is TRBJ2-1, with a possible D match to TRBD1 (5 bases). CDR3 in DNA: TGTGCCAGTAGTAGGCAGGGTAATGACGATGAGCAGTTCTTC. Its translation: CASSRQGNDDEQFF.